This TCR beta chain was recorded in a study of blood T cell repertoires in COVID-19. Study processing details: Nucleated cell counts were estimated from reference gene primer amplification. Measured with immunoSEQ multiplex PCR; TCRdb has only the in-frame clones, and not every one. V and J calls plus clone size are reproduced from that table; the DNA served to infer D and trimming. The sample has about 160,000 clones; about 86% are singletons. V lost 1 base, J lost 2 bases, and 12 bases lay in between. This CDR3 is 15 amino acids long. The V gene's germline CDR1 is SGHVS and CDR2 FNYEAQ. Seattle participants joined during active infection and were tracked over time.

This chain joins TRBV7-6 and TRBJ2-7; tentative D call: TRBD1 (5 bases). The specimen was peripheral blood. The TCR sequence derives from a woman in her 70s with COVID-19, enrolled during active disease. The CDR3 region is CASSLDQGDAYEQYF. The CDR3 DNA reads TGTGCCAGCAGCTTAGATCAGGGTGACGCCTACGAGCAGTACTTC.